This TCR beta chain was found in a study of blood T cell repertoires in COVID-19 (dated by TCRdb to the early 2020s). Background on the whole study: The collaborator samples originated in the United States, Italy and Spain and spanned the acute and convalescent phases of COVID-19. The prospective study material was composed of cDNA or gDNA derived from T cells, B-cell-depleted T cells, or PBMCs. The dataset comprised deeply sampled blood TCRbeta repertoires from subjects exposed to, actively infected with, or recovered from COVID-19. The repertoires were made available in a free public database intended to serve as a resource for research on the immune response to SARS-CoV-2. The samples were drawn from the first 160 participants of the ongoing ImmuneRACE study and from about 1,200 subjects provided by 6 global collaborators. The sample metadata nearly always contained a de-identified subject ID, COVID-19 status, age in years and sex. HLA class I and class II types, where available, came from metadata supplied by the sample provider rather than from assay-based typing. The paper's findings and limits, for the study overall: Clinical and demographic metadata were provided uncurated, with the amount varying by source and participant.

TCRbeta CDR3 regions were amplified from genomic DNA by means of the immunoSEQ Assay, a bias-controlled multiplex PCR. As for the authors' bioinformatics: Within the assay, amplification of reference gene primers was used to estimate how many nucleated cells each sample contained. To quantify the absolute abundance of each unique TCRbeta CDR3 rearrangement, sequence reads were collapsed and filtered. For each sample, productive Simpson clonality was calculated as the square root of Simpson's diversity index across productive rearrangements. TCRdb mirrors the immuneACCESS table, restricted to in-frame sequences. Some clones are absent from its copies; in checked studies, under half trace to an unresolved V gene, and the reason for the others is unknown. V, J and clone size are those of that table, while D and trimming were read from the DNA. Counted in this sample were under 350,000 clones; about 85% of them appeared once. Jointly, the top ten make up 13% of the sample.

This clone appeared a few times. Its antigen remains undetermined. The sample holds no much larger clone one base away, and base qualities are not on file. Whole blood was collected in K2EDTA tubes by collaborating institutions according to the institutions' own protocols. For TCRbeta analysis, collaborators shipped samples as frozen whole blood, isolated PBMCs, or DNA extracted from either of those sample types. The clonotype originates from a human donor in a cohort sampled during active COVID-19. What was sequenced was peripheral blood.

The DNA is as follows: TGTGCCTGGAAATTGGGGACTAGCGGATTCTACGAGCAGTACTTC. Its translation is CAWKLGTSGFYEQYF. This chain is built from TRBV30 and TRBJ2-7; the central 11 bases match TRBD2. The CDR3 runs 15 amino acids, cysteine and phenylalanine included. The retained sequence is limited to the CDR3, 45 bases, with the frame set at the first base. Clipping removes 4 bases from V and 3 bases from J, with 8 as the unmatched junction base count. The germline V gene (reference sequence) provides CDR1 GTSNPN and CDR2 SVGIG.